This T cell receptor beta chain appears in the sequencing data of a study of blood T cell repertoires in COVID-19. Germline assignment: CDR1 LGHNA and CDR2 YNFKEQ. V was pared by 4 bases and J by 2 bases, with 10 bases of the junction left unmatched. This CDR3 has 16 amino acids. TCRdb's copy holds only in-frame clones and misses some; the assay was immunoSEQ multiplex PCR. The sample lists over 120,000 clones, about 87% occurring once. The chain combines TRBV4-2 with TRBJ1-2, with 7 bases that match TRBD1. The TCR was taken from a man aged 45-65 years who had recovered from COVID-19. Sequencing was carried out using peripheral blood. DNA for the CDR3: TGTGCCAGCAGCCCCAACTTACAGGGGCTAAACTATGGCTACACCTTC. Its protein is CASSPNLQGLNYGYTF.